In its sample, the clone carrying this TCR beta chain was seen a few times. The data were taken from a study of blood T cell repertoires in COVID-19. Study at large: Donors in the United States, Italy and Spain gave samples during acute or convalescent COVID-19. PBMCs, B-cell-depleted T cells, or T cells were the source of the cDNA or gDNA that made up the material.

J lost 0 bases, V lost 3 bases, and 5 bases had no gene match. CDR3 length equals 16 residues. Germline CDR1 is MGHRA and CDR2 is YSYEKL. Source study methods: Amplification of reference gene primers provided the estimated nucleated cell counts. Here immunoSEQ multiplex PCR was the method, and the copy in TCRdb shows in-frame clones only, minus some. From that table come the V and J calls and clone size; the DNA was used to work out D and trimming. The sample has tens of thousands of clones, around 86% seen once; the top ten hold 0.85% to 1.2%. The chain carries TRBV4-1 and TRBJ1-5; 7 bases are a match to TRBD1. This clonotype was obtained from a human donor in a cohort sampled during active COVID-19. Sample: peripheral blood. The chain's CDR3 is CASSHPGQSSNQPQHF. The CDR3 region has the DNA TGCGCCAGCAGCCATCCGGGACAGAGTAGCAATCAGCCCCAGCATTTT.